Below are 13 T cell receptor beta chains sequenced from a single sample in a study of shared clonotypes between healthy human individuals. Using immunoSEQ multiplex PCR, the repertoire was profiled, and TCRdb retains in-frame clones only, with some absent. The sample records nearly 1,000,000 clones, about 80% being singletons. The sequencing sample was made of memory CD4+ T cells sorted from blood. Subset noted: CD45RA-negative fraction. The receptor set was obtained from a young man in good health.

This clone was seen only a few times. This specimen includes other DNA sequences encoding the same CDR3. The V gene is TRBV7-2, the J gene TRBJ2-3; 7 bases align to TRBD2. CDR1 SGHTA and CDR2 FQGNSA come from the germline V gene. V shed 6 bases, J shed 2 bases, and the junction held 2 bases outside the gene matches. The CDR3 is made up of 13 amino acids. The CDR3 sequence is CASSRDYTDTQYF. CDR3 sequence (DNA): TGTGCCAGCAGTCGGGACTACACAGATACGCAGTATTTT.

This chain connects TRBV7-3 to TRBJ1-1, with TRBD1 as a possible D gene (5 bases). The CDR3 length is 16 residues. Germline V gene lookup returns CDR1 SGHTA and CDR2 FQGTGA. With 5 bases removed from V and 3 bases from J, the gap between germline ends came to 19 bases. The DNA for the CDR3 is TGTGCCAGCAGCCCACGCCCAGGGATCGTCGACACTGAAGCTTTCTTT. It encodes CASSPRPGIVDTEAFF.

Turning to this clone: A read error may explain this, as a much larger clone is one base away. The genes are TRBV6-1 and TRBJ2-2, with TRBD1 matching over 8 bases. V lost 5 bases, J lost 0 bases, and 2 bases stayed unmatched. Germline loops: CDR1 MNHNS, CDR2 SASEGT. CDR3 length: 15 residues. The CDR3 loop is CASSSTGANTGELFF. CDR3 DNA sequence: TGTGCCAGCAGTTCGACAGGGGCGAACACCGGGGAGCTGTTTTTT.

This rearrangement joins TRBV11-1 to TRBJ2-3; D gene uncertain. The CDR3 length is 16 residues. Germline V gene lookup returns CDR1 SGHAT and CDR2 FQDESV (reference sequence). The V and J ends lost 2 bases and 6 bases respectively, with 18 bases between them. CDR3 residues: CASSLNKGSVRDTQYF. The CDR3 coding sequence is TGTGCCAGCAGCTTAAATAAGGGCAGCGTCCGGGATACGCAGTATTTT.

The CDR3 coding sequence is TGTGCCAGCATCTCACAGGTATCGAACACTGAAGCTTTCTTT. Translated, it gives CASISQVSNTEAFF. The chain links TRBV2 to TRBJ1-1, with D possibly being TRBD1 (5 bases). This CDR3 has 14 residues. V lost 7 bases and J 1 base, leaving 13 bases between the germline ends. CDR1 is SNHLY and CDR2 is FYNNEI in the germline V gene.

The chain links TRBV2 to TRBJ2-7; D is ambiguous. The germline V gene has CDR1 SNHLY and CDR2 FYNNEI. This CDR3 has 17 residues. The V end lost 1 base, the J end lost 1 base, and 17 bases lay between the germline ends. This CDR3 reads CASSEGPSRFLSYEQYF. CDR3 bases: TGTGCCAGCAGTGAAGGACCCTCTAGGTTCCTATCCTACGAGCAGTACTTC.

The chain employs TRBV6-5 and TRBJ2-3; TRBD2 agrees at 8 bases. The germline V gene encodes CDR1 MNHEY and CDR2 SVGAGI. The CDR3 is made up of 16 amino acids. The V and J ends lost 0 bases and 0 bases, in that order; junction bases with no gene match: 2. The DNA of the CDR3 is TGTGCCAGCAGTTACTCGGCTAGCGGGAGCACAGATACGCAGTATTTT. Translated: CASSYSASGSTDTQYF.

Details on this clone: This may stem from a read error, because a much larger clone lies one nucleotide away. The same CDR3 is also encoded by other DNA sequences in this sample. The gene calls are TRBV27 and TRBJ1-5, with no clear D. Germline V gives CDR1 MNHEY, CDR2 SMNVEV (reference sequence). Deletions cut 3 bases from V and 4 bases from J, with 4 bases between. The CDR3 is 12 residues long. The CDR3 coding sequence is TGTGCCAGCAGTTTCTTAAATCAGCCCCAGCATTTT. Protein sequence: CASSFLNQPQHF.

This clone was seen a few times. This chain links TRBV7-2 with TRBJ2-7, with D perhaps TRBD1 or TRBD2 (5 bases each). The V gene's germline CDR1 is SGHTA and CDR2 FQGNSA. V was clipped by 0 bases and J by 0 bases, with 12 bases between them. CDR3 length: 16 amino acids. The CDR3: CASSLAVGTSSYEQYF. CDR3 coding DNA: TGTGCCAGCAGCTTAGCGGTCGGGACCTCCTCCTACGAGCAGTACTTC.

The chain's CDR3 is CASSLAGLAGGPVTQYF. The DNA for the CDR3 is TGTGCCAGCAGCTTGGCCGGTCTAGCGGGAGGACCCGTGACGCAGTATTTT. The J gene is TRBJ2-3, the V gene TRBV5-8; 11 bases fit TRBD2. The junction had 12 bases not matched to a gene; V was cut back by 0 bases and J by 9 bases. Germline V gene data show CDR1 as SGHTS and CDR2 as YDEGEE. The CDR3 is 17 residues long.

Concerning this clone itself: Different DNA sequences within this sample yield the same CDR3. The gene calls are TRBV5-6 and TRBJ2-7, with 9 bases matching TRBD1. V dropped 4 bases and J dropped 4; count of bases not matched to a gene: 6. Germline CDR1 and CDR2: SGHDT and YYEEEE. This CDR3 has 14 amino acids. The CDR3 spells CASSDRDREYEQYF. The CDR3 DNA is TGTGCCAGCAGCGACCGGGACAGGGAGTACGAGCAGTACTTC.

There are a few counts of this clone. The chain uses TRBV5-4 and TRBJ1-1, with a tentative D call TRBD1 (6 bases). This CDR3 has 16 amino acids. The germline V and J ends were trimmed by 4 bases and 1 base, with 17 bases remaining between them. In germline, CDR1 is SGHNT, CDR2 YYREEE (reference sequence). CDR3 protein: CASSPTWTVSNTEAFF. CDR3 nucleotide sequence: TGTGCCAGCAGCCCTACCTGGACAGTTTCGAACACTGAAGCTTTCTTT. The whole variable domain, remainder taken from reference TRBV5-4 and TRBJ1-1, is ETGVTQSPTHLIKTRGQQVTLRCSSQSGHNTVSWYQQALGQGPQFIFQYYREEENGRGNFPPRFSGLQFPNYSSELNVNALELDDSALYLCASSPTWTVSNTEAFFGQGTRLTVV.

Details on this clone: This sample includes further DNA sequences coding for the same CDR3. The gene calls are TRBV7-9 and TRBJ1-5; 7 nucleotides match TRBD1. The CDR3 covers 14 residues. Germline CDR1 SEHNR, CDR2 FQNEAQ (reference sequence). V shed 5 bases and J 2 bases; nucleotides not matched to a gene: 3. CDR3 bases: TGTGCCAGCAGCCCAGGACAGGGCAATCAGCCCCAGCATTTT. This encodes CASSPGQGNQPQHF.